What follows is one TCR beta chain and its context. Its antigen is undetermined. TCRdb reanalysed the 5' RACE reads using MiXCR and keeps one entry per CDR3 protein. This table holds fewer than 60,000 distinct CDR3 sequences, 28% found once. Study results and caveats: Tumor Treg TCRs overlapped most with tumor naive CD4+ cells. Tumor memory CD4+ T cell TCR gene usage clustered with blood and lymph node memory CD4+ cells and lymph node naive CD4+ cells.

This sequence originates from a female donor with breast cancer. Sequencing used naive CD4+ T cells sorted from blood. This sample's subset: naive CD4+ T cells, CD4+CD45RA+CD25-.

The CDR3 nucleotides read TGTGCCAGCAGCGAGGTGACGGGAGGCACCGGGGAGCTGTTTTTT. Its translation is CASSEVTGGTGELFF. V gene TRBV11-2 combines with J gene TRBJ2-2; 7 nucleotides line up with TRBD2. With V trimmed by 5 bases and J by 4 bases, 7 bases remained unmatched. Germline V gives CDR1 SGHAT, CDR2 FQNNGV. CDR3 length equals 15 residues.